This TCR beta chain was retrieved from a study of a mutant IDH1 vaccine in newly diagnosed glioma (dated by TCRdb to the early 2020s). In the study overall: Patients were given eight vaccinations, in weeks 1, 3, 5, 7, 11, 15, 19 and 23, which matched visits V03 through V10. Vaccination was initiated 4-6 weeks after radiotherapy alone, or concurrently with temozolomide cycles in the chemotherapy-containing groups. Peripheral blood samples were drawn at six visits, namely V03 (baseline), V05, V07, V10, V12 and V13. Longitudinal TCRB deep sequencing was performed for 25 to 30 treated patients wherever samples were available for exploratory analyses. Before enrollment, most patients had been given radiochemotherapy with temozolomide as standard therapy, while the rest had received either radiotherapy alone or temozolomide alone. Of the roughly 32 treated patients, around 62% were male and about 40% were female, and a mean age of approximately 40 years was recorded. Summary of the overall study and its limitations: Selection of PBMC samples for TCRB deep sequencing was based on availability. Across multiple MHC alleles, vaccine-induced immune responses were seen in just over 90% of patients. No apparent relationship was observed between pseudoprogression and alterations in the top peripheral T cell clonotypes detected by TCRB sequencing. The authors stated that sample limitations prevented analyses of patient blood samples from being reproduced.

V was cut back by 2 bases and J by 4 bases, leaving a gap of 12 bases between them. From cysteine to phenylalanine, the CDR3 is 15 amino acids long. The kept DNA is CDR3 alone, 45 bases in frame from the first base. CDR1 is given as SGHTA and CDR2 as FQGNSA, both from the germline V gene. The time point label on this specimen signifies: week 11, during vaccination. A 20-mer mutant IDH1 peptide at 300 micrograms in Montanide made up each vaccine dose, which was injected subcutaneously together with topical imiquimod. Newly diagnosed WHO grade 3 or 4 IDH1-mutant astrocytomas showing loss of nuclear ATRX were present in the donors. The samples were drawn from NOA16, a multicentre, single-arm, open-label phase I trial in Germany that tested a mutant IDH1 peptide vaccine in humans for the first time. Genomic DNA for TCRB sequencing was isolated from EDTA blood with the DNeasy Blood and Tissue Kit. The receptor library was made with the immunoSEQ multiplex PCR assay. Following the manufacturer's protocol, the hsTCRB Kit was used to amplify rearranged TCR beta chain sequences. TCRB libraries were sequenced on an Illumina MiSeq. The study's own analysis went as follows. Demultiplexing, trimming and gene mapping were performed with the kit vendor's proprietary platform. Drawn from immuneACCESS, this table holds only the in-frame rearrangements with V and J called that TCRdb kept. Clones are partly lost; checked studies trace under half to an unresolved V gene and leave the rest unexplained. From that table come the V and J calls and clone size; the DNA was used to work out D and trimming. The sample table lists 40,000 or so clones, about 83% of them with a count of one. Clones ranked in the top ten supply roughly 2% of the sample.

With regard to this clone: Its binding antigen is unknown. No qualities accompany the bases; no much larger clone lies one base away.

The TCR was taken from a man in his forties with glioma. Here the chain combines TRBV7-2 and TRBJ2-1; the D region is possibly TRBD1 or TRBD2, each matching across 5 bases. Sample: PBMCs, taken from a glioma patient whose treatment included an IDH1 peptide vaccine. The CDR3 in this case is CASSLMWDPYNEQFF. The DNA reads as follows: TGTGCCAGCAGCTTAATGTGGGACCCTTACAATGAGCAGTTCTTC.